This T cell receptor (beta chain) was sequenced for a study of T cells after posttransplantation cyclophosphamide (dated by TCRdb to the mid-2010s). The study in broad terms: T cell repertoire reconstitution was tracked by TRB sequencing after myeloablative bone marrow transplantation in which posttransplantation cyclophosphamide was used as GVHD prophylaxis. Samples from about 35 PTCy-treated patients, along with samples from around 16 of their related bone marrow donors, underwent antigen receptor sequencing. Public TRB sequences were searched against a database of over 3,000 sequences associated with responses to pathogens, tumor antigens, self-antigens and alloantigens. TRA and TRB clonality were tightly correlated in about 10 samples, so subsequent TCR analyses focused on TRB only. Blood from all 35 or so PTCy patients with 1-year posttransplant specimens was subjected to TRB sequencing. In 3 patients, TRB sequencing was also performed on up to 3 more blood samples taken 2 to 5.2 years after transplant, and in 4 patients, pretransplant blood was also TRB-sequenced. Study-wide conclusions, independent of this receptor: Across approximately 45 patients, TRB clonality was highly associated with recipient CMV seropositivity and CMV reactivation, and diversity in PTCy patients was similar to diversity in CNI/methotrexate controls. At 1-2 months, donor-recipient similarity was low but rose over the first year, and the later blood repertoires were often dominated by donor CD8+ memory clones. The TRB repertoires of T cells infiltrating skin or the GI tract showed only limited overlap with the TRB repertoires found in blood.

According to the study, the label for this sample's treatment or condition signals: high-dose cyclophosphamide on days +3 and +4 as single-agent GVHD prophylaxis. Patients in the PTCy group got busulfan and fludarabine conditioning, a marrow graft from a related or unrelated donor, and cyclophosphamide on days +3 and +4. PTCy-treated patients were drawn from a prospective multi-institutional clinical trial. Peripheral blood and bone marrow mononuclear cells were isolated by Ficoll-Hypaque density centrifugation and cryopreserved. V loses 0 bases, J loses 7 bases, and the germline ends lie 15 bases apart. The CDR3 goes from the cysteine to the phenylalanine over 14 residues. Only the CDR3 part of the read is kept: 42 bases, read in frame from the first base. CDR1 and CDR2, looked up from the germline V gene (reference sequence), are GTSNPN and SVGIG. TRB sequencing was run on genomic DNA with either the immunoSEQ assay at survey resolution or the hsTCRB kit. The paper's processing steps were these. The immunoSEQ software handled the initial read processing, while the LymphoSeq R package was used for the repertoire analyses. Clonality was computed as 1 minus normalized Shannon entropy, and a Gini coefficient was also calculated for each TRB dataset. Phenotypes of unsorted samples were inferred by mapping TRB sequences from sorted subsets of the recipient or donor onto the same recipient's unsorted samples. TCRdb carries this immuneACCESS record with in-frame sequences only. Its versions omit some clonotypes, under half of them owing to an unresolved V gene in the studies checked, with the rest unexplained. That table furnishes V, J and clone size, whereas the DNA furnished D and trimming. This sample comprises tens of thousands of clones, roughly 90% of them detected only once. 12% of the sample is held by the ten biggest clonotypes.

Of note for this clone: Its binding antigen is unknown. No base quality information exists; no much larger clone differs at one position.

The specimen was PBMCs, collected after allogeneic stem cell transplant with posttransplant cyclophosphamide. Here the chain combines TRBV30 and TRBJ1-2, with a tentative D gene TRBD1 over 5 matching bases. The origin of this receptor is a female patient younger than 45 who received an allogeneic stem cell transplant from an unrelated donor, was CMV-positive, and had no GVHD. Some T cells may derive from the graft donor when a transplant has been performed. The DNA sequence is TGTGCCTGGAGTGTACGGGTCGACAGTACTGGCTACACCTTC. It translates as CAWSVRVDSTGYTF.